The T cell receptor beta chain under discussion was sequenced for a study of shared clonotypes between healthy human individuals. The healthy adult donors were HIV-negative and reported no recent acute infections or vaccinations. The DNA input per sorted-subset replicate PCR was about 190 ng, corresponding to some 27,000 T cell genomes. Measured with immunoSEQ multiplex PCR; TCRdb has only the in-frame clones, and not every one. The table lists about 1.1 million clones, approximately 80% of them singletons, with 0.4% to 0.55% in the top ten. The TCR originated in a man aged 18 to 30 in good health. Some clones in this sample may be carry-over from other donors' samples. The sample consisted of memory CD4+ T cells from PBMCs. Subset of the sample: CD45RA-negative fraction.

DNA of the CDR3: TGTGCCAGCAGTCCCCCGGGTCCCTCGAGGCTGTTTTTT. Its protein is CASSPPGPSRLFF. The chain combines TRBV28 with TRBJ1-4; D gene uncertain. CDR3 size: 13 residues. The germline V gene has CDR1 MDHEN and CDR2 SYDVKM. Deletions cut 5 bases from V and 14 bases from J, with 18 bases between.